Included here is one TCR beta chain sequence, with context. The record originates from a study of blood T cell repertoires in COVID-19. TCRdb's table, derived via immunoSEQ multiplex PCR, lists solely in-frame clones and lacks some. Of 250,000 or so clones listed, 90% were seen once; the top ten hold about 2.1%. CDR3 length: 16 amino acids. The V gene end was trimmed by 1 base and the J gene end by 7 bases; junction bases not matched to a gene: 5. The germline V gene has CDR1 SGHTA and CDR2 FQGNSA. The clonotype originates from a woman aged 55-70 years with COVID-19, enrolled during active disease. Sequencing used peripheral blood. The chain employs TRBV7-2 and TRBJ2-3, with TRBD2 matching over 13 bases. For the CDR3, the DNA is TGTGCCAGCAGCTTAGACGGACTAGCGGGGGCGAATACGCAGTATTTT. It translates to CASSLDGLAGANTQYF.